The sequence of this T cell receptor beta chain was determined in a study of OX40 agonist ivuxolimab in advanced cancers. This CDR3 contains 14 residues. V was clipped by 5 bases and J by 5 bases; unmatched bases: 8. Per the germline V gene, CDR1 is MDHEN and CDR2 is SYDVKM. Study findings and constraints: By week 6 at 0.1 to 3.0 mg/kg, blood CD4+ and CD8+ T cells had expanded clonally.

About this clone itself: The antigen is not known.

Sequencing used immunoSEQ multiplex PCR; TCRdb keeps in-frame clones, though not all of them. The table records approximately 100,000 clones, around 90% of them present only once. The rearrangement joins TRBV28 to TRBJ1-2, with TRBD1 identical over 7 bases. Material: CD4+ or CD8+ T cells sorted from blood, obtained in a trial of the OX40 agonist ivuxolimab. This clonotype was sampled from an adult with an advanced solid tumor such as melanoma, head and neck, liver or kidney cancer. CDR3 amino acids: CASSPTTGRYGYTF. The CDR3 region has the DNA TGTGCCAGCAGTCCCACGACAGGGAGATATGGCTACACCTTC.